This T cell receptor (beta chain) was captured by sequencing in a study of neurological immune-mediated disorders. There are many counts of this clonotype. It was by 5'RACE with 10-nucleotide random UMIs that the cDNA was made. MiXCR, run by TCRdb on the 5' RACE reads, gives a single entry per CDR3 protein. The sample shows approximately 100,000 distinct CDR3 sequences, 3% to 4.5% of them seen only once. V shed 11 bases and J 3 bases; nucleotides not matched to a gene: 4. This CDR3 spans 12 amino acids. Germline assignment: CDR1 SNHLY and CDR2 FYNNEI. This clonotype originated in a woman aged 45-59 years with multiple sclerosis. The chain combines TRBV2 with TRBJ2-3, with TRBD2 matching over 8 bases. The sequenced sample consisted of PBMCs. The CDR3, as DNA: TGTGCCGGCGGGAGGAATACAGATACGCAGTATTTT. Protein: CAGGRNTDTQYF.